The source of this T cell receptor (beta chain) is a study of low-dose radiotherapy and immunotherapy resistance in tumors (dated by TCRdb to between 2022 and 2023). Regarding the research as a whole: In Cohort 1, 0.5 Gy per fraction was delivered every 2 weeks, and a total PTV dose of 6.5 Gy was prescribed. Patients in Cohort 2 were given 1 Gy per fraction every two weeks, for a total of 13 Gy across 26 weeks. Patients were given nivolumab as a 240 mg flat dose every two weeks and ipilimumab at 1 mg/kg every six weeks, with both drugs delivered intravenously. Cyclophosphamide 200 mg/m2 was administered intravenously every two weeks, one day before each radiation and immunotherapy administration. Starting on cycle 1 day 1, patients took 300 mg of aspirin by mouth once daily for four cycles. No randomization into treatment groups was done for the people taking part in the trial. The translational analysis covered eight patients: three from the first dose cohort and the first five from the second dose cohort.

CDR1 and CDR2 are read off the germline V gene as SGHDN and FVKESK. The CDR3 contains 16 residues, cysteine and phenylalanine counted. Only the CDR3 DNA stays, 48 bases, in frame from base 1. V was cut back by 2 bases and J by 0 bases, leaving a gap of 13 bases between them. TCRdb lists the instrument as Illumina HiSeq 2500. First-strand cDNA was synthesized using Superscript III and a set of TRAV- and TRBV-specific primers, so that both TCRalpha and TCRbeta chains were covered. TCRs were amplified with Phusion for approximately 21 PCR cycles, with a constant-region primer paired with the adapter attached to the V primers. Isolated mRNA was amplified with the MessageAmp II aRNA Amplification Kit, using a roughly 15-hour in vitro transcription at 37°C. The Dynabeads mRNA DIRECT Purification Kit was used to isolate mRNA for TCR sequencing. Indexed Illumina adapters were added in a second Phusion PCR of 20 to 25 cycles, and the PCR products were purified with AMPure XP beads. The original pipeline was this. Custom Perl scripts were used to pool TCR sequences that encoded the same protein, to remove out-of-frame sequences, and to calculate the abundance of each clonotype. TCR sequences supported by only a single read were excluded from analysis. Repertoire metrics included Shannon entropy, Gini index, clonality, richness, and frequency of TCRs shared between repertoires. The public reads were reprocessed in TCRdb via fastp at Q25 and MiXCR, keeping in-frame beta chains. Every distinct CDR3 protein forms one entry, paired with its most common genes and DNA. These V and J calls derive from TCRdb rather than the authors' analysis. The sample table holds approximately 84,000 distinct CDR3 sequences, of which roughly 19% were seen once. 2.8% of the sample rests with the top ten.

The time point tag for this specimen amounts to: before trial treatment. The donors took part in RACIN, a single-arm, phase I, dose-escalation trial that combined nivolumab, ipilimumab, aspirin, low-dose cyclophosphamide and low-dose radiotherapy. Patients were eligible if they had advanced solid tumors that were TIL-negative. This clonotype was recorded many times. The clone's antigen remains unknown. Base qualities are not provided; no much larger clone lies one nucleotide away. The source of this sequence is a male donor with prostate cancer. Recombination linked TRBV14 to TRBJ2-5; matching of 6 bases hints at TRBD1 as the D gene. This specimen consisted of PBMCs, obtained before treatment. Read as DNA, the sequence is TGTGCCAGCAGCCAACCAACACAGGGAAACCAAGAGACCCAGTACTTC. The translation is CASSQPTQGNQETQYF.